Here is one TCR beta chain with its context. As to treatment: oral pan-JAK inhibitor, 5-10 mg twice daily. The researchers isolated CD4+ and CD8+ T cells from PBMCs by sorting. This record belongs to a study of CD8+ T cells in alopecia areata. Background on the study: Tofacitinib was taken orally by treated patients, and the dose was 5 to 10 mg twice daily.

It was cDNA, reverse transcribed from extracted RNA, that served as the sequencing template. This table comes from immunoSEQ multiplex PCR, and its TCRdb copy is limited to in-frame clones, with some not included. The sample lists some 170,000 clones, about 55% occurring once. The trim removed 6 bases at V and 7 bases at J, leaving 7 bases unmatched. Germline-derived CDR1 and CDR2 are MNHEY and SMNVEV (reference sequence). This CDR3 has 13 amino acids. The sequence was collected from a human donor with alopecia areata. V usage is TRBV27 and J usage is TRBJ1-2; 8 bases are a match to TRBD1. Material: CD8+ T cells sorted from blood, obtained at week 24, from a patient treated with tofacitinib. The DNA for the CDR3 is TGTGCCAGCAGCCTGGGACAGGTTTTTGGCTACACCTTC. Its protein is CASSLGQVFGYTF.